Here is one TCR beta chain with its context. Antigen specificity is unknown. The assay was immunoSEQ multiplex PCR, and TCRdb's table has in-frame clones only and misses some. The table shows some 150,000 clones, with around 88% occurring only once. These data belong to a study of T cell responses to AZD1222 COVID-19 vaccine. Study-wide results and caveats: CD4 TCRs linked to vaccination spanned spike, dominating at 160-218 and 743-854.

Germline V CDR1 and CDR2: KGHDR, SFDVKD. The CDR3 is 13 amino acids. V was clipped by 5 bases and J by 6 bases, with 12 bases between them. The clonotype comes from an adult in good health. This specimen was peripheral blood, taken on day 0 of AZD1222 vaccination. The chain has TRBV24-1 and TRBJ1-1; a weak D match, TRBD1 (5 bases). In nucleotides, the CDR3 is TGTGCCACCAGTGTCTCGGGGGGAGCTGAAGCTTTCTTT. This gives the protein CATSVSGGAEAFF.